The present T cell receptor (beta chain) was sequenced within a study of tissue T cells after allogeneic stem cell transplantation. Points from the study as a whole: Alloreactivity or antigen specificity of tissue TCRs was not determined; some clones might be host cells.

TCRdb's copy holds only in-frame clones and misses some; the assay was immunoSEQ multiplex PCR. Among more than 45,000 clones listed, about three quarters were seen once. The CDR3 loop spans 15 amino acids. V lost 5 bases and J lost 0; bases outside the gene matches: 2. Germline V gene data show CDR1 as SNHLY and CDR2 as FYNGKV (reference sequence). Concerning this clone: The target antigen is unknown. The gene symbols are mouse symbols. Read sequence stops 1 residue before the CDR3 end, and the germline J gene provides the missing end.

The receptor was derived from a pool of C57BL/6 mice in good health. Sequencing was performed on sorted cells pooled from one or two spleens. The chain recombines TRBV3 with TRBJ2-2; TRBD2 agrees at 8 bases. The DNA read from the CDR3 is TGTGCCAGCAGCGCACTGGGGGCAAACACCGGGCAGCTCTAC. Protein sequence: CASSALGANTGQLY. In full, the CDR3 reads CASSALGANTGQLYF.